These 21 T cell receptor beta chains originate from one sample sequenced in a study of shared clonotypes between healthy human individuals. The table came from immunoSEQ multiplex PCR; TCRdb's copy has only in-frame clones and leaves some out. This table has roughly 2.1 million clones, more than 85% appearing once. The naive CD8 population came from CD45RO-negative cells selected for CCR7, without terminally differentiated effector memory CD45RA+ cells. Material: naive CD8+ T cells from PBMCs. The receptor source for this set is a man aged 18 to 35 in good health. Some clones in this sample may be carry-over from other donors' samples.

This chain links TRBV7-2 with TRBJ2-7; D is tentatively TRBD1 or TRBD2 (5 bases each). V lost 1 base, J lost 2 bases, and 15 bases lay in between. CDR3 size: 16 residues. Germline V gene sequence: CDR1 SGHTA, CDR2 FQGNSA. This CDR3 reads CASSLEDFPGTYEQYF. The CDR3 DNA reads as TGTGCCAGCAGCTTAGAGGACTTCCCAGGGACCTACGAGCAGTACTTC.

V is TRBV28 and J is TRBJ2-7; 12 bases match TRBD2. The germline gives CDR1 MDHEN, CDR2 SYDVKM. The CDR3 runs 17 residues. V shed 4 bases and J 3 bases; nucleotides not matched to a gene: 10. CDR3 loop: CASSSSASGRARYEQYF. The CDR3 bases are TGTGCCAGCAGTTCTAGTGCTAGCGGGAGGGCCCGCTACGAGCAGTACTTC.

This clone was counted once. The chain joins TRBV4-1 to TRBJ2-7, with a weak D call TRBD1 (6 bases). The CDR3 contains 14 residues. Trimming shortened V by 3 bases and J by 4 bases, and 13 bases separated the two germline ends. CDR1 is MGHRA and CDR2 is YSYEKL in the germline V gene. The CDR3 here is CASSHPGDQYEQYF. As DNA, the CDR3 is TGCGCCAGCAGCCACCCAGGGGACCAGTACGAGCAGTACTTC.

This sequence joins TRBV7-8 and TRBJ2-6; D not certain. Trimming left V 4 bases short and J 2 bases short, with 12 bases between. CDR3 length: 16 amino acids. Germline-derived CDR1 and CDR2 are SGHVS and FQNEAQ. The CDR3 loop is CASSSDPPTGANVLTF. Here the CDR3 DNA reads TGTGCCAGCAGCTCAGATCCCCCAACTGGGGCCAACGTCCTGACTTTC.

About this clone: At the DNA level, this CDR3 is encoded by other sequences in the same sample as well. The chain carries TRBV30 and TRBJ2-3, with 8 positions matching TRBD2. Germline V gene data show CDR1 as GTSNPN and CDR2 as SVGIG (reference sequence). V shed 0 bases and J 1 base; nucleotides not matched to a gene: 0. The CDR3 totals 14 residues. As DNA, the CDR3 is TGTGCCTGGAGTGTACTAGCGGGCACAGATACGCAGTATTTT. Translating it yields CAWSVLAGTDTQYF.

The chain joins TRBV5-4 to TRBJ2-5; D gene unclear. Between the trimmed V and J ends, which lost 4 bases and 3 bases, there was a span of 7 bases. Germline V lookup: CDR1 SGHNT, CDR2 YYREEE (reference sequence). The CDR3 totals 12 residues. This CDR3 is CASSADEETQYF. CDR3 coding DNA: TGTGCCAGCAGCGCGGACGAAGAGACCCAGTACTTC. The whole variable domain, filled in from reference TRBV5-4 and TRBJ2-5, reads ETGVTQSPTHLIKTRGQQVTLRCSSQSGHNTVSWYQQALGQGPQFIFQYYREEENGRGNFPPRFSGLQFPNYSSELNVNALELDDSALYLCASSADEETQYFGPGTRLLVL.

The chain links TRBV5-1 to TRBJ1-1; 8 nucleotides line up with TRBD1. Trimming removed 2 bases from V and 4 bases from J; junction bases left unmatched: 19. This CDR3 comprises 19 residues. The germline V gene has CDR1 SGHRS and CDR2 YFSETQ. The CDR3 sequence: CASSFAGTGSKSLGTEAFF. The CDR3, as DNA: TGCGCCAGCAGCTTTGCAGGGACAGGCTCGAAATCATTAGGCACTGAAGCTTTCTTT.

CDR3: CSVGGLAGARANVLTF. The CDR3 region has the DNA TGCAGCGTTGGGGGACTAGCGGGTGCTCGGGCCAACGTCCTGACTTTC. V and J are TRBV29-1 and TRBJ2-6; 12 positions match TRBD2. Germline V lookup: CDR1 SQVTM, CDR2 ANQGSEA. Trimming cost V 4 bases and J 5 bases; bases outside gene matches: 6. This CDR3 spans 16 amino acids.

The V call is TRBV30, the J call TRBJ1-1, with 9 bases identical to TRBD1. V dropped 4 bases and J dropped 0; count of bases not matched to a gene: 12. Germline-derived CDR1 and CDR2 are GTSNPN and SVGIG (reference sequence). This CDR3 spans 17 amino acids. CDR3 residues: CAWTVEDRGELNTEAFF. The CDR3 nucleotides read TGTGCCTGGACGGTGGAAGACAGGGGGGAGTTGAACACTGAAGCTTTCTTT.

The J gene is TRBJ2-1, the V gene TRBV7-2; perhaps TRBD2 as D (6 bases). V lost 5 bases to trimming and J lost 3 bases, with 8 bases between them. Germline CDR1 and CDR2: SGHTA and FQGNSA. The CDR3 runs 13 residues. CDR3 DNA sequence: TGTGCCAGCAGCGCGCGGGGCTACAATGAGCAGTTCTTC. Its translation is CASSARGYNEQFF.

This chain links TRBV27 with TRBJ1-2; D remains unclear. V was clipped by 8 bases and J by 0 bases, with 16 bases between them. The CDR3 is 15 residues long. Germline CDR1 MNHEY, CDR2 SMNVEV (reference sequence). Written as DNA, the CDR3 is TGTGCCAGCGGAGATTCGGATATTCCTAACTATGGCTACACCTTC. Encoded protein: CASGDSDIPNYGYTF.

This clone has just one count. This rearrangement joins TRBV29-1 to TRBJ2-7, with a weak D call TRBD1 (5 bases). V lost 4 bases to trimming and J lost 3 bases, with 19 bases between them. The CDR3 spans 15 residues. CDR1 SQVTM and CDR2 ANQGSEA come from the germline V gene. In DNA, the CDR3 is TGCAGCGTTGTTTCCCCGGCAGGGCCGAACTACGAGCAGTACTTC. Translated: CSVVSPAGPNYEQYF.

V is TRBV15 and J is TRBJ1-1, with D tentatively TRBD1 (5 bases). The CDR3 contains 15 residues. Germline CDR1 LNHNV, CDR2 YYDKDF (reference sequence). Trimming pared 3 bases from V and 3 bases from J, leaving 14 bases between. This CDR3 reads CATSSRYTRDTEAFF. CDR3 coding DNA: TGTGCCACCAGCAGCCGATACACCAGGGACACTGAAGCTTTCTTT.

This clone appeared a single time. The chain is built from TRBV6-1 and TRBJ1-1; 7 bases map to TRBD1. The CDR3 has 14 amino acids. Trimming removed 5 bases from V and 2 bases from J; junction bases left unmatched: 5. CDR1 and CDR2 from the germline V gene are MNHNS and SASEGT. The CDR3, as DNA: TGTGCCAGCAGTCGGACAGGCAAAAACACTGAAGCTTTCTTT. Its protein product is CASSRTGKNTEAFF.

This chain joins TRBV10-3 and TRBJ1-4; D is possibly TRBD1 (5 bases). The CDR3 totals 15 residues. V lost 1 base and J lost 8, with 14 bases in between. Germline CDR1 is ENHRY and CDR2 is SYGVKD. CDR3 in amino acids: CAISEYRDGREKLFF. In DNA form, the CDR3 reads TGTGCCATCAGTGAGTACCGGGACGGCCGAGAAAAACTGTTTTTT.

Notes on this clone: This sample also contains other DNA sequences that code for the same CDR3. The V and J genes are TRBV7-9 and TRBJ2-1, with a possible D match to TRBD2 (5 bases). This CDR3 has 12 residues. Between the trimmed V and J ends, which lost 3 bases and 9 bases, there was a span of 9 bases. Per germline, CDR1 SEHNR and CDR2 FQNEAQ (reference sequence). CDR3 sequence (DNA): TGTGCCAGCAGCTTTCAAAGCGGTGAGCAGTTCTTC. The encoded protein is CASSFQSGEQFF.

The V gene is TRBV28, the J gene TRBJ2-6, with a weak D call TRBD1 (5 bases). The V gene's germline CDR1 is MDHEN and CDR2 SYDVKM. V was cut by 7 bases and J by 5 bases, with 15 bases left in between. There are 15 residues in the CDR3. CDR3 nucleotide sequence: TGTGCCAGCACCGGCTGGCAGGGAAGGGCCAACGTCCTGACTTTC. Translation gives CASTGWQGRANVLTF.

The rearrangement uses TRBV9 and TRBJ1-1; weak D call: TRBD1 (6 bases). In germline, CDR1 is SGDLS, CDR2 YYNGEE. The CDR3 contains 16 residues. The V end was cut by 6 bases, the J end by 4 bases, with 22 bases between. The CDR3 DNA reads TGTGCCAGCACGGATCATCAGGGGAGGGGCGGCACTGAAGCTTTCTTT. Residues: CASTDHQGRGGTEAFF.

The V and J genes are TRBV9 and TRBJ2-3; 12 nucleotides align to TRBD2. CDR1 is SGDLS, CDR2 YYNGEE, per germline. V shed 2 bases, J shed 5 bases, and the junction held 3 bases outside the gene matches. This CDR3 spans 15 amino acids. The CDR3 region is CASSVTGLAGDTQYF. The CDR3 DNA reads as TGTGCCAGCAGCGTGACGGGACTAGCGGGAGATACGCAGTATTTT.

V is TRBV14 and J is TRBJ2-5; D may be TRBD1 (6 bases). This CDR3 has 14 residues. V shed 1 base and J shed 6 bases, with 12 bases lying between them. The germline gives CDR1 SGHDN, CDR2 FVKESK. CDR3 sequence (DNA): TGTGCCAGCAGCCAAGCTAGGACAGTGAAGACCCAGTACTTC. Its protein is CASSQARTVKTQYF.

This chain uses TRBV11-3 with TRBJ2-2; 11 nucleotides line up with TRBD1. The germline gives CDR1 SGHNT, CDR2 YENEEA. The CDR3 has 16 residues. V shed 7 bases, J shed 7 bases, and the junction held 11 bases outside the gene matches. For the CDR3, the DNA is TGTGCCAGCACAAACCCGGGACAGGGGGGAAGCGGGGAGCTGTTTTTT. Translation gives CASTNPGQGGSGELFF.